This T cell receptor (beta chain) was documented in a study of identifying expanded T cells in peripheral blood. Findings of the study overall: Over approximately two and four weeks, about 15 and 19 clones changed, versus around 1.3 between replicates.

Per the germline V gene, CDR1 is SNHLY and CDR2 is FYNNEI. With 0 bases removed from V and 6 bases from J, the gap between germline ends came to 14 bases. The CDR3 contains 15 residues. Data came from immunoSEQ multiplex PCR; TCRdb stores just in-frame clones and leaves some out. The sample has about 91,000 clones, approximately 88% seen once. To note about this clone: Its cognate antigen is unknown.

The sequenced material came from blood. The rearrangement links TRBV2 to TRBJ1-2, with a possible D match to TRBD1 (6 bases). The receptor comes from a person aged 18 to 70 in good health. CDR3 sequence (DNA): TGTGCCAGCAGTGAAGCCCCCGGACAGCGTAATGGCTACACCTTC. Translating it yields CASSEAPGQRNGYTF.